These 22 T cell receptor beta chains came from one sample sequenced in a study of glioma-infiltrating T cells after dendritic cell vaccination. Produced via immunoSEQ multiplex PCR; TCRdb's table is partial and in-frame only. This table holds under 40,000 clones, 85% to 95% found once. The sample consisted of blood, taken before dendritic cell vaccination. The receptors shown here come from a human donor with glioblastoma.

V and J are TRBV2 and TRBJ2-1; possible D gene TRBD1, 6 bases. Trimming took off 3 bases at V and 3 bases at J, with 9 bases between the two ends. CDR3 length: 14 residues. CDR1 and CDR2 from the germline V gene are SNHLY and FYNNEI. CDR3 region: CASSDRGYYNEQFF. CDR3 nucleotide sequence: TGTGCCAGCAGTGACAGGGGCTACTACAATGAGCAGTTCTTC.

The V call is TRBV5-4, the J call TRBJ2-5, with 7 positions matching TRBD1. V trimming: 4 bases; J trimming: 8 bases; junction bases outside the gene matches: 8. CDR3 length: 13 amino acids. The germline V gene has CDR1 SGHNT and CDR2 YYREEE (reference sequence). CDR3 protein: CASSPGTVKTQYF. CDR3 nucleotide sequence: TGTGCCAGCAGCCCGGGGACAGTGAAAACCCAGTACTTC.

This chain links TRBV14 with TRBJ1-1; TRBD1 matches at 7 bases. The CDR3 consists of 15 residues. Germline CDR1 and CDR2: SGHDN and FVKESK. The V gene end was trimmed by 2 bases and the J gene end by 7 bases; junction bases not matched to a gene: 10. The CDR3 region is CASSQFRGENGEAFF. In DNA, the CDR3 is TGTGCCAGCAGCCAATTCAGGGGGGAAAATGGTGAAGCTTTCTTT.

With regard to this clone: A junction end diverges from the germline sequence, so it may reflect a read error. The chain joins TRBV5-5 to TRBJ1-2, with D unresolved. Germline loops: CDR1 SGHKS, CDR2 YYEKEE (reference sequence). There are 16 residues in the CDR3. The CDR3 reads CASTQNPLTPSYGYAF. The CDR3 DNA reads TGTGCCAGCACCCAAAATCCTCTGACCCCTAGCTATGGCTACGCCTTC.

In its sample, this clone was seen once. The chain joins TRBV7-2 to TRBJ2-3; D is perhaps TRBD1 (5 bases). V lost 5 bases and J lost 2, with 14 bases in between. The germline CDR1 and CDR2 sequences are SGHTA and FQGNSA. The CDR3 contains 15 residues. The CDR3 spells CASSTLGHTTDTQYF. CDR3 sequence (DNA): TGTGCCAGCAGCACCCTGGGGCACACCACAGATACGCAGTATTTT.

The chain joins TRBV27 to TRBJ1-6, with 7 bases that match TRBD1. Germline lookup yields CDR1 MNHEY and CDR2 SMNVEV (reference sequence). The CDR3 totals 13 residues. V shed 3 bases, J shed 9 bases, and the junction held 2 bases outside the gene matches. The CDR3 DNA reads TGTGCCAGCAGTTTTCCAGGGGGTTCACCCCTCCACTTT. Its translation: CASSFPGGSPLHF.

The chain has TRBV19 and TRBJ2-1; 9 bases are shared with TRBD2. The junction had 10 bases not matched to a gene; V was cut back by 8 bases and J by 2 bases. From germline, CDR1 is LNHDA and CDR2 SQIVND (reference sequence). This CDR3 spans 16 amino acids. The CDR3 sequence is CASRPAGGRTYNEQFF. The DNA for the CDR3 is TGTGCCAGTCGACCAGCGGGGGGCCGAACCTACAATGAGCAGTTCTTC.

The genes are TRBV19 and TRBJ1-4, with a weak D call TRBD1 (6 bases). This CDR3 region has 15 residues. Germline V lookup: CDR1 LNHDA, CDR2 SQIVND (reference sequence). Trimming pared 6 bases from V and 8 bases from J, leaving 19 bases between. The CDR3 DNA reads TGTGCCAGTAGATCTAGAGGGGGTCAAGGGGAAAAACTGTTTTTT. Protein sequence: CASRSRGGQGEKLFF.

CDR3 nucleotides: TGTGCCAGCAGTTCCAAGATCCGGGGCACCGGGGAGCTGTTTTTT. This codes for CASSSKIRGTGELFF. The chain joins TRBV6-5 to TRBJ2-2, with D possibly TRBD2 on 5 matching bases. V lost 4 bases to trimming and J lost 4 bases, with 13 bases between them. Germline V gene lookup returns CDR1 MNHEY and CDR2 SVGAGI. The CDR3 extends over 15 amino acids.

The rearrangement uses TRBV7-2 and TRBJ1-4; the match to TRBD1 covers 10 bases. The CDR3 length is 14 residues. Germline values: CDR1 SGHTA, CDR2 FQGNSA. V was pared by 11 bases and J by 4 bases, with 7 bases of the junction left unmatched. The CDR3 spells CAVSWTGGNEKLFF. In nucleotides, the CDR3 is TGTGCCGTCAGTTGGACAGGGGGTAATGAAAAACTGTTTTTT.

V gene TRBV6-5 combines with J gene TRBJ1-4; D is possibly TRBD1 (6 bases). V dropped 4 bases and J dropped 5 bases, with 11 bases sitting between them. The CDR3 has 14 residues. CDR1 is MNHEY, CDR2 SVGAGI, per germline. In nucleotides, the CDR3 is TGTGCCAGCAGTTCGCGGACAGCAAATGAAAAACTGTTTTTT. Protein product: CASSSRTANEKLFF.

This chain links TRBV6-5 with TRBJ2-7; perhaps TRBD1 as D (6 bases). Trimming took 6 bases from V and 7 from J, leaving 16 bases between them. The CDR3 loop spans 13 amino acids. Germline lookup yields CDR1 MNHEY and CDR2 SVGAGI. CDR3: CASRKTGPGEQYF. The CDR3 DNA sequence: TGTGCCAGCAGGAAAACAGGGCCAGGGGAGCAGTACTTC.

In this sample, this clone turned up once. V usage is TRBV5-6 and J usage is TRBJ2-5; tentative D call: TRBD2 (6 bases). TRBJ2-7 explains the end of the DNA better; the J call may be wrong. The CDR3 covers 15 residues. CDR1 is SGHDT, CDR2 YYEEEE, per germline. CDR3 protein: CASSYPAAGSYEQYF. CDR3 nucleotides: TGTGCCAGCAGCTATCCGGCGGCGGGGTCCTACGAGCAGTACTTC.

For the CDR3, the DNA is TGTGCCAGCAGCCCGAAAGGTGGGACAGGGGGTATCTACGAGCAGTACTTC. Translation gives CASSPKGGTGGIYEQYF. The chain links TRBV7-9 to TRBJ2-5, with 11 bases that match TRBD1. Judging by the DNA end, TRBJ2-7 fits better; the J call may be wrong. CDR3 length: 17 residues. Looked up from germline, CDR1 is SEHNR and CDR2 is FQNEAQ (reference sequence).

As concerns this clone: The junction departs from germline at one end; a sequencing error may be responsible. Other DNA sequences in this specimen translate into the identical CDR3. This sequence joins TRBV19 and TRBJ2-7; 12 bases map to TRBD2. Per the germline V gene, CDR1 is LNHDA and CDR2 is SQIVND (reference sequence). The CDR3 has 15 amino acids. The CDR3 here is CASSKLAGGPYEQYF. The CDR3 DNA sequence: TGCGCCAGTAGTAAGCTAGCGGGGGGGCCCTACGAGCAGTACTTC.

As to this clone: The junction differs from germline at one of its ends, possibly a read error. The rearrangement links TRBV11-3 to TRBJ2-1; a weak D match, TRBD2 (5 bases). The germline V gene has CDR1 SGHNT and CDR2 YENEEA. The CDR3 is 12 amino acids. The CDR3 coding sequence is TGTGCCAGCTCGGGAAGCAACAATGGGCAGTTCTTC. Amino acids: CASSGSNNGQFF.

The gene calls are TRBV5-1 and TRBJ2-7; 9 positions agree with TRBD1. The CDR3 covers 15 residues. V was clipped by 4 bases and J by 3 bases; unmatched bases: 8. CDR1 and CDR2 (germline): SGHRS, YFSETQ. CDR3 sequence (DNA): TGCGCCAGCAGCACCCAGGGACAGGGATTCTACGAGCAGTACTTC. Its protein product is CASSTQGQGFYEQYF.

The chain has TRBV4-1 and TRBJ2-3; the D gene is possibly TRBD1 (6 bases). V dropped 1 base and J dropped 13 bases, with 21 bases sitting between them. The germline gives CDR1 MGHRA, CDR2 YSYEKL. The CDR3 length is 15 residues. The CDR3 bases are TGCGCCAGCAGCCAAGTTATCCGGGACAACAAGGAGGAGTATTTT. This codes for CASSQVIRDNKEEYF.

This chain connects TRBV7-9 to TRBJ2-5, with TRBD2 matching 12 bases. This CDR3 contains 17 residues. J lost 2 bases, V lost 5 bases, and 9 bases had no gene match. Germline loops: CDR1 SEHNR, CDR2 FQNEAQ (reference sequence). CDR3 in DNA: TGTGCCAGCAGCCCCCGGACTAGCGGGGTGTCACAAGAGACCCAGTACTTC. Translating it yields CASSPRTSGVSQETQYF. Looking up the rest from reference TRBV7-9 and TRBJ2-5 gives the full variable domain: DTGVSQNPRHKITKRGQNVTFRCDPISEHNRLYWYRQTLGQGPEFLTYFQNEAQLEKSRLLSDRFSAERPKGSFSTLEIQRTEQGDSAMYLCASSPRTSGVSQETQYFGPGTRLLVL.

The rearrangement links TRBV6-6 to TRBJ1-5; 9 bases map to TRBD1. In germline, CDR1 is MNHNY, CDR2 SVGAGI (reference sequence). The CDR3 sequence is 14 residues long. The junction had 10 bases not matched to a gene; V was cut back by 7 bases and J by 9 bases. DNA for the CDR3: TGTGCCAGCATTACAGGGGGCGGAAGTCTGCCCCAGCATTTT. It translates to CASITGGGSLPQHF.

This sequence joins TRBV27 and TRBJ2-5, with D possibly matching TRBD2 (5 bases). This CDR3 is built from 12 residues. CDR1 and CDR2 from the germline V gene are MNHEY and SMNVEV (reference sequence). Trimming stripped 8 bases from V and 6 bases from J, with 13 bases between. The CDR3 here is CASLRGRKTQYF. The CDR3 coding sequence is TGTGCCAGCCTCCGGGGTAGGAAGACCCAGTACTTC.

This clone was found once. Germline is not matched at one junction end, which may reflect a read error. The same CDR3 arises from other DNA sequences in this sample as well. The chain has TRBV30 and TRBJ1-6, with 11 bases lining up with TRBD1. The germline V gene encodes CDR1 GTSNPN and CDR2 SVGIG (reference sequence). The CDR3 sequence is 16 residues long. The CDR3 is CAWTRTGGSYNSPLHF. Written as DNA, the CDR3 is TGTGCCTGGACCCGGACAGGGGGCTCCTATAATTCCCCCCTCCACTTT.